This TCR beta chain was observed in a study of CD8 T cells in ankylosing spondylitis. Study-wide results and caveats: Disease-associated clones were CD8+ and fairly uncommon in peripheral blood. A TCR beta motif made of fewer than 10 highly homologous variants seemed typical of ankylosing spondylitis blood. Existing reports had already noted some motif variants in reactive arthritis synovial fluid and blood.

The length of the CDR3 is 12 residues. The V end was cut by 5 bases, the J end by 4 bases, with 11 bases between. CDR1 DFQATT and CDR2 SNEGSKA come from the germline V gene (reference sequence). Quantitative molecular-barcoded 5'-RACE generated the TCR beta libraries. TCRdb re-called the 5' RACE reads through MiXCR, storing one row per CDR3 protein. This sample has about 150,000 distinct CDR3 sequences, with around 7.9% found just once. This clonotype was counted ten times or more. The antigen remains unidentified. The rearrangement uses TRBV20-1 and TRBJ1-1; the D gene is possibly TRBD1 (5 bases). The sequencing sample was made of blood, either unsorted or a sorted T cell fraction (not recorded which). This clonotype was obtained from a female donor with ankylosing spondylitis or in good health (not recorded which). The CDR3, as DNA: TGCAGTGCTCAAGGGACCGCCACTGAAGCTTTCTTT. Translated: CSAQGTATEAFF.